The 7 T cell receptor beta chains in this list originate from one sample, sequenced in a study of CXCR3-negative and CXCR3-positive naive CD8 T cells. The study made its TRB cDNA libraries by 5' RACE, adding UMI labels. For each CDR3 protein, TCRdb gives one entry from its re-call of the 5' RACE reads, without DNA. The table for this sample gives 25,000 to 35,000 distinct CDR3 sequences. Sequenced material: memory CD8+ T cells from blood. Every receptor here comes from a human donor in good health. Some clones in this sample may be carry-over from other donors' samples.

V and J are TRBV20-1 and TRBJ2-7; TCRdb's D call of TRBD2 is untestable without DNA. The CDR3 loop spans 14 amino acids. Germline CDR1 is DFQATT and CDR2 is SNEGSKA (reference sequence). CDR3 sequence: CSARLAGDSYEQYF.

The V gene is TRBV5-1, the J gene TRBJ2-1; lacking DNA, the TRBD1 call made by TCRdb goes unchecked. The CDR3 runs 16 residues. Germline V gene data show CDR1 as SGHRS and CDR2 as YFSETQ. Here the CDR3 reads CASSLFFGGRNNEQFF.

The J gene is TRBJ1-4, the V gene TRBV6-5. Germline CDR1 and CDR2: MNHEY and SVGAGI. The CDR3 loop spans 14 amino acids. The CDR3 protein is CASSYDTTNEKLFF.

The chain recombines TRBV27 with TRBJ1-4. The CDR3 is 13 amino acids. The germline CDR1 and CDR2 sequences are MNHEY and SMNVEV (reference sequence). CDR3 in amino acids: CASSLGMYEKLFF.

The chain links TRBV11-2 to TRBJ2-3; absent DNA, TCRdb's TRBD1 call cannot be checked. This CDR3 spans 15 amino acids. The germline CDR1 and CDR2 sequences are SGHAT and FQNNGV. CDR3 in amino acids: CASSRRTGSTDTQYF. The variable domain in full, completed from reference TRBV11-2 and TRBJ2-3, reads EAGVAQSPRYKIIEKRQSVAFWCNPISGHATLYWYQQILGQGPKLLIQFQNNGVVDDSQLPKDRFSAERLKGVDSTLKIQPAKLEDSAVYLCASSRRTGSTDTQYFGPGTRLTVL.

The CDR3 protein is CSAIYEDRVGYGYTF. The chain carries TRBV20-1 and TRBJ1-2; as DNA is missing, the TRBD1 call by TCRdb cannot be tested. This CDR3 comprises 15 residues. CDR1 is DFQATT and CDR2 is SNEGSKA in the germline V gene (reference sequence).

The chain recombines TRBV15 with TRBJ2-7. The CDR3 extends over 14 amino acids. Per the germline V gene, CDR1 is LNHNV and CDR2 is YYDKDF (reference sequence). The chain's CDR3 is CATSGGSISYEQYF.